The subject of this entry is one T cell receptor beta chain. Its antigen is still unknown. The table came from immunoSEQ multiplex PCR; TCRdb's copy has only in-frame clones and leaves some out. The sample records around 81,000 clones, around four fifths being singletons. The data were taken from a study of vaccination effects on CD4 cells after COVID-19. Sequencing in the ViraFEST assay came after antigen-specific CD4+ T cells had been expanded with viral peptide pools, which were used to stimulate PBMC. Subsequent to roughly 9 days of culture, CD4+ T cells were isolated. Each participant was administered two doses of either the BNT162b2 or the mRNA-1273 vaccine. General study results and limits: Clones of infection and vaccine origin contracted markedly late after vaccination.

The input for sequencing was CD4+ T cells from PBMCs cultured with HCoV-OC43 spike peptides, taken after COVID-19 vaccination. Subset: HCoV-OC43 spike overlapping peptide pool stimulation. The sequence was collected from a human donor who received a COVID-19 vaccine.

The CDR3 DNA follows: TGTGCCAGCAGGTTGGGACAGTATAGCAATCAGCCCCAGCATTTT. This translates into CASRLGQYSNQPQHF. V usage is TRBV2 and J usage is TRBJ1-5; TRBD1 matches 7 bases. CDR3 size: 15 residues. V lost 6 bases, J lost 0 bases, and 5 bases stayed unmatched. Germline loops: CDR1 SNHLY, CDR2 FYNNEI.